One sample yielded the 22 T cell receptor beta chains listed below, sequenced in a study of shared clonotypes between healthy human individuals. Profiled with immunoSEQ multiplex PCR; TCRdb holds only in-frame clones, not every one. The profile covers hundreds of thousands of clones, with less than 85% appearing a single time and over 1.5% taken by the ten largest. Material for sequencing was memory CD4+ T cells sorted from blood. Specified subset: CD45RA-negative fraction. These TCRs come from a woman in her twenties or thirties in good health.

The chain combines TRBV7-9 with TRBJ1-2; D call uncertain. The germline CDR1 and CDR2 sequences are SEHNR and FQNEAQ (reference sequence). The CDR3 has 14 residues. Between the trimmed V and J ends, which lost 1 base and 6 bases, there was a span of 12 bases. CDR3 nucleotides: TGTGCCAGCAGCTTAGGAGAGTGGGAGGATGGCTACACCTTC. Its translation: CASSLGEWEDGYTF.

The CDR3 protein is CASREQLATLAYEQYF. The CDR3 DNA reads as TGTGCCAGCAGAGAGCAACTAGCGACCCTAGCCTACGAGCAGTACTTC. The chain recombines TRBV6-6 with TRBJ2-7, with 7 positions matching TRBD2. V trimming: 6 bases; J trimming: 2 bases; junction bases outside the gene matches: 13. The CDR3 is 16 amino acids. Per the germline V gene, CDR1 is MNHNY and CDR2 is SVGAGI (reference sequence).

The rearrangement joins TRBV9 to TRBJ1-4; 10 bases line up with TRBD1. The CDR3 loop spans 13 amino acids. V was pared by 10 bases and J by 14 bases, with 14 bases of the junction left unmatched. Germline V gene sequence: CDR1 SGDLS, CDR2 YYNGEE. CDR3 sequence reads: CAAGDRGRGGLFF. The DNA of the CDR3 is TGTGCCGCCGGGGACAGGGGAAGAGGTGGGCTGTTTTTT.

The chain employs TRBV7-9 and TRBJ2-1; 13 nucleotides agree with TRBD2. Germline CDR1 is SEHNR and CDR2 is FQNEAQ (reference sequence). The CDR3 contains 16 residues. Germline trimming cut 5 bases from V and 5 bases from J; bases unmatched to any gene: 6. This chain's CDR3 is CASSDMGLAGHNEQFF. For the CDR3, the DNA is TGTGCCAGCAGCGACATGGGACTAGCGGGACACAATGAGCAGTTCTTC. Supplemented by reference TRBV7-9 and TRBJ2-1, the full variable domain reads DTGVSQNPRHKITKRGQNVTFRCDPISEHNRLYWYRQTLGQGPEFLTYFQNEAQLEKSRLLSDRFSAERPKGSFSTLEIQRTEQGDSAMYLCASSDMGLAGHNEQFFGPGTRLTVL.

This clone was recorded at least ten times. The chain has TRBV7-9 and TRBJ2-1; 9 positions agree with TRBD1. Looked up from germline, CDR1 is SEHNR and CDR2 is FQNEAQ (reference sequence). Trimming took 5 bases from V and 3 from J; bases not matched to a gene: 8. This CDR3 contains 16 residues. The CDR3 region has the DNA TGTGCCAGCAGCCCTACGGGACAGGGTCGCTACAATGAGCAGTTCTTC. This sequence encodes CASSPTGQGRYNEQFF.

This clone was seen a single time. The chain joins TRBV27 to TRBJ1-5, with 8 positions matching TRBD1. CDR1 MNHEY and CDR2 SMNVEV come from the germline V gene (reference sequence). Germline trimming cut 5 bases from V and 9 bases from J; bases unmatched to any gene: 15. This CDR3 spans 16 amino acids. CDR3 nucleotide sequence: TGTGCCAGCAGTCCACCCCTTGGGACAGGCGAGAGGCCCCAGCATTTT. Protein: CASSPPLGTGERPQHF.

The gene calls are TRBV6-6 and TRBJ2-5; no firm D call. The germline gives CDR1 MNHNY, CDR2 SVGAGI (reference sequence). The CDR3 loop spans 14 amino acids. Trimming stripped 0 bases from V and 5 bases from J, with 10 bases between. The CDR3 DNA reads TGTGCCAGCAGTTACTCGGACCTCCAGGAGACCCAGTACTTC. Translated: CASSYSDLQETQYF.

This chain links TRBV28 with TRBJ2-7; D remains ambiguous. Germline lookup yields CDR1 MDHEN and CDR2 SYDVKM. The CDR3 sequence is 13 residues long. Deletions cut 4 bases from V and 6 bases from J, with 13 bases between. The DNA for the CDR3 is TGTGCCAGCAGTTCCCCCGACACGCTCGAGCAGTACTTC. This sequence encodes CASSSPDTLEQYF.

The chain uses TRBV6-6 and TRBJ1-1, with D unresolved. CDR3 length: 13 amino acids. The germline gives CDR1 MNHNY, CDR2 SVGAGI (reference sequence). The V and J ends lost 2 bases and 2 bases respectively, with 6 bases between them. The CDR3 sequence: CASSYDENTEAFF. For the CDR3, the DNA is TGTGCCAGCAGTTACGACGAAAACACTGAAGCTTTCTTT.

J is TRBJ2-1 and V is TRBV7-7; possibly TRBD2 for D (5 bases). Deletions cut 5 bases from V and 6 bases from J, with 11 bases between. The CDR3 loop spans 13 amino acids. Germline CDR1 and CDR2: SSHAT and FNYEAQ (reference sequence). The CDR3 spells CASSPDYGNEQFF. The CDR3 DNA reads TGTGCCAGCAGCCCAGACTACGGCAATGAGCAGTTCTTC.

The rearrangement uses TRBV5-6 and TRBJ2-1; D is unresolved. Looked up from germline, CDR1 is SGHDT and CDR2 is YYEEEE. Trimming pared 2 bases from V and 8 bases from J, leaving 5 bases between. This CDR3 comprises 11 residues. CDR3 nucleotide sequence: TGTGCCAGCAGCTTAGCTGATGAGCAGTTCTTC. Translation gives CASSLADEQFF.

The chain employs TRBV29-1 and TRBJ1-4, with a tentative D call TRBD1 (5 bases). CDR1 is SQVTM and CDR2 is ANQGSEA in the germline V gene. The CDR3 is 12 amino acids. The CDR3 bases are TGCGGCGGGGGGGACTCTAATGAAAAACTGTTTTTT. Translated, it gives CGGGDSNEKLFF.

Only a few counts were recorded for this clone. The V and J genes are TRBV13 and TRBJ2-1; 10 bases map to TRBD1. The CDR3 is made up of 18 amino acids. Germline lookup yields CDR1 PRHDT and CDR2 FYEKMQ (reference sequence). The V gene end was trimmed by 0 bases and the J gene end by 3 bases; junction bases not matched to a gene: 8. CDR3 protein: CASSLGTPDRGFYNEQFF. In nucleotides, the CDR3 is TGTGCCAGCAGCTTAGGGACCCCGGACAGGGGGTTCTACAATGAGCAGTTCTTC.

This chain uses TRBV19 with TRBJ2-2; 12 positions match TRBD2. The CDR3 sequence is 15 residues long. V trimming: 10 bases; J trimming: 4 bases; junction bases outside the gene matches: 7. CDR1 and CDR2 from the germline V gene are LNHDA and SQIVND (reference sequence). The CDR3 nucleotides read TGTGCCACCGAGCTAGCGGGAGGGCCCACCGGGGAGCTGTTTTTT. This translates into CATELAGGPTGELFF.

This clone was counted a single time. The chain combines TRBV7-3 with TRBJ2-1; TRBD2 is a possible D gene (6 bases). CDR3 length equals 14 residues. Trimming took 3 bases from V and 5 from J, leaving 11 bases between them. The germline V gene encodes CDR1 SGHTA and CDR2 FQGTGA. CDR3 DNA sequence: TGTGCCAGCAGCTTGAGCGGGCCTAACAATGAGCAGTTCTTC. As protein: CASSLSGPNNEQFF.

V is TRBV7-2 and J is TRBJ2-7; TRBD2 aligns across 8 bases. Germline CDR1 and CDR2: SGHTA and FQGNSA. V dropped 1 base and J dropped 3; count of bases not matched to a gene: 5. This CDR3 is 15 amino acids long. CDR3 DNA: TGTGCCAGCAGCTTAGGGATAGCGGGGAACTACGAGCAGTACTTC. Its protein is CASSLGIAGNYEQYF. Full variable domain (rest looked up from reference TRBV7-2 and TRBJ2-7): GAGVSQSPSNKVTEKGKDVELRCDPISGHTALYWYRQSLGQGLEFLIYFQGNSAPDKSGLPSDRFSAERTGGSVSTLTIQRTQQEDSAVYLCASSLGIAGNYEQYFGPGTRLTVT.

V is TRBV7-2 and J is TRBJ2-7, with D hard to call. The CDR3 consists of 13 residues. V lost 4 bases, J lost 5 bases, and 12 bases lay in between. Germline CDR1 SGHTA, CDR2 FQGNSA. CDR3 coding DNA: TGTGCCAGCAGCTCCCGTCAAGTTGACGAGCAGTACTTC. It codes for CASSSRQVDEQYF.

The gene calls are TRBV30 and TRBJ2-2; D is possibly TRBD1 (5 bases). The V gene's germline CDR1 is GTSNPN and CDR2 SVGIG (reference sequence). V was trimmed by 0 bases and J by 2 bases, leaving 7 bases between them. This CDR3 contains 14 residues. For the CDR3, the DNA is TGTGCCTGGAGTGTAGGGGCTAACACCGGGGAGCTGTTTTTT. This encodes CAWSVGANTGELFF.

V and J are TRBV2 and TRBJ1-5; D is unresolved. Trimming removed 8 bases at V and 1 base at J, with 12 bases between. Germline CDR1 SNHLY, CDR2 FYNNEI. The CDR3 covers 14 residues. CDR3 sequence: CASGRLESNQPQHF. The CDR3 DNA reads TGTGCCAGCGGTAGACTAGAGAGCAATCAGCCCCAGCATTTT.

The gene calls are TRBV7-2 and TRBJ1-1; D gene unclear. Deletions cut 0 bases from V and 1 base from J, with 6 bases between. Germline V lookup: CDR1 SGHTA, CDR2 FQGNSA. CDR3 length equals 14 residues. CDR3 region: CASSLARRNTEAFF. The DNA for the CDR3 is TGTGCCAGCAGCTTAGCACGGAGGAACACTGAAGCTTTCTTT.

This clone showed up just a few times. This chain connects TRBV15 to TRBJ2-1, with D hard to call. Germline CDR1 LNHNV, CDR2 YYDKDF (reference sequence). Trimming removed 3 bases from V and 6 bases from J, with 6 bases in between. The length of the CDR3 is 12 residues. As DNA, the CDR3 is TGTGCCACCAGCAGGACGGGCAATGAGCAGTTCTTC. It is translated as CATSRTGNEQFF.

This clone was detected only a few times. This CDR3 is also generated by other DNA sequences in the sample. The gene calls are TRBV29-1 and TRBJ2-5, with 7 bases aligning to TRBD1. The CDR3 is 12 residues long. Germline V lookup: CDR1 SQVTM, CDR2 ANQGSEA. The V and J ends lost 3 bases and 5 bases, in that order; junction bases with no gene match: 3. The CDR3 protein is CSVDQGVETQYF. DNA for the CDR3: TGCAGCGTTGACCAGGGGGTGGAGACCCAGTACTTC.